The next 30 T cell receptor beta chains were all read from a single sample in a study of monozygotic twins with inflammatory bowel disease. TCRdb derives one entry per CDR3 protein from the 5' RACE reads, leaving out DNA. The listing contains about 140,000 distinct CDR3 sequences. Sequenced input: blood. These receptors originate from a human donor with ulcerative colitis or Crohn's disease, or a healthy co-twin of an affected twin (not recorded which).

This sequence joins TRBV12-3 or TRBV12-4 and TRBJ1-5; the TRBD1 assignment by TCRdb is unverifiable without DNA. The CDR3 covers 13 residues. CDR3 in amino acids: CASRFGTVQPQHF.

J is TRBJ2-1 and V is TRBV2. The CDR3 consists of 14 residues. The germline V gene encodes CDR1 SNHLY and CDR2 FYNNEI. CDR3 in amino acids: CASRAVSSYNEQFF.

The genes are TRBV20-1 and TRBJ2-1; no DNA is available, so the TRBD2 call from TCRdb remains unchecked. Germline V gives CDR1 DFQATT, CDR2 SNEGSKA (reference sequence). The CDR3 extends over 12 amino acids. The CDR3 loop reads CSARRTSNEQFF.

The chain uses TRBV7-9 and TRBJ1-2. There are 15 residues in the CDR3. CDR1 SEHNR and CDR2 FQNEAQ come from the germline V gene (reference sequence). The chain's CDR3 is CASSLDRALNYGYTF. The full variable domain, with the rest looked up from reference TRBV7-9 and TRBJ1-2, is DTGVSQNPRHKITKRGQNVTFRCDPISEHNRLYWYRQTLGQGPEFLTYFQNEAQLEKSRLLSDRFSAERPKGSFSTLEIQRTEQGDSAMYLCASSLDRALNYGYTFGSGTRLTVV.

The V and J genes are TRBV6-5 and TRBJ1-3; TCRdb calls TRBD1, which cannot be checked without DNA. CDR3 size: 15 residues. Germline V gene sequence: CDR1 MNHEY, CDR2 SVGAGI. This CDR3 is CASSYRGQLGNTIYF.

The genes are TRBV9 and TRBJ2-1; TCRdb indicates TRBD2, and absent DNA this call remains unverified. CDR1 and CDR2 from the germline V gene are SGDLS and YYNGEE. The CDR3 spans 15 residues. The CDR3 protein is CASSVPGLAALEQFF.

The gene calls are TRBV5-1 and TRBJ1-6. Per the germline V gene, CDR1 is SGHRS and CDR2 is YFSETQ. This CDR3 is built from 15 residues. The CDR3 sequence is CASSPLGLTGSPLHF.

The CDR3 region is CATKAGVSYNEQFF. The chain uses TRBV10-3 and TRBJ2-1; TCRdb's assignment of TRBD2 cannot be checked, as there is no DNA. Germline loops: CDR1 ENHRY, CDR2 SYGVKD. The CDR3 covers 14 residues.

The chain employs TRBV20-1 and TRBJ2-1; TCRdb lists TRBD2, though no DNA is available to test this call. CDR3 length: 12 residues. Germline lookup yields CDR1 DFQATT and CDR2 SNEGSKA (reference sequence). The CDR3 is CSAIARLNEQFF.

V usage is TRBV24-1 and J usage is TRBJ1-5; the D gene TCRdb calls, TRBD1, cannot be checked with no DNA. Per the germline V gene, CDR1 is KGHDR and CDR2 is SFDVKD. This CDR3 comprises 15 residues. This CDR3 is CATSDPGQGNQPQHF.

The chain is built from TRBV19 and TRBJ2-6. Germline V gives CDR1 LNHDA, CDR2 SQIVND (reference sequence). The CDR3 runs 14 residues. CDR3: CASSMGSGANVLTF.

The chain recombines TRBV18 with TRBJ2-6. Germline V CDR1 and CDR2: KGHSH, LQKENI. The CDR3 extends over 16 amino acids. The CDR3 loop reads CASSPPGVNGANVLTF. Filled out from reference TRBV18 and TRBJ2-6, the complete variable domain reads NAGVMQNPRHLVRRRGQEARLRCSPMKGHSHVYWYRQLPEEGLKFMVYLQKENIIDESGMPKERFSAEFPKEGPSILRIQQVVRGDSAAYFCASSPPGVNGANVLTFGAGSRLTVL.

This chain uses TRBV10-3 with TRBJ2-3; TCRdb indicates TRBD2, and absent DNA this call remains unverified. CDR3 length: 14 residues. Germline CDR1 and CDR2: ENHRY and SYGVKD. The CDR3 spells CAISASGRADTQYF.

The rearrangement uses TRBV29-1 and TRBJ2-2; TCRdb reports TRBD2, a call that lacks DNA to check it against. This CDR3 is 19 amino acids long. Germline V gene data show CDR1 as SQVTM and CDR2 as ANQGSEA. CDR3 region: CSVEGGGLAPCTNTGELFF.

The chain carries TRBV29-1 and TRBJ2-5. The CDR3 sequence is 11 residues long. CDR1 and CDR2 from the germline V gene are SQVTM and ANQGSEA. This chain's CDR3 is CSVEVTETQYF. The whole variable domain, remainder taken from reference TRBV29-1 and TRBJ2-5, is SAVISQKPSRDICQRGTSLTIQCQVDSQVTMMFWYRQQPGQSLTLIATANQGSEATYESGFVIDKFPISRPNLTFSTLTVSNMSPEDSSIYLCSVEVTETQYFGPGTRLLVL.

The chain has TRBV11-2 and TRBJ1-5. This CDR3 comprises 14 residues. CDR1 and CDR2 (germline): SGHAT, FQNNGV. The CDR3: CASSLVNSNQPQHF. Full variable domain (missing parts from reference TRBV11-2 and TRBJ1-5): EAGVAQSPRYKIIEKRQSVAFWCNPISGHATLYWYQQILGQGPKLLIQFQNNGVVDDSQLPKDRFSAERLKGVDSTLKIQPAKLEDSAVYLCASSLVNSNQPQHFGDGTRLSIL.

The V and J genes are TRBV5-4 and TRBJ2-3; TCRdb's assignment of TRBD2 cannot be checked, as there is no DNA. CDR3 length: 17 residues. Germline V lookup: CDR1 SGHNT, CDR2 YYREEE (reference sequence). The CDR3 protein is CASSPRTSGIGTDTQYF.

This chain joins TRBV10-3 and TRBJ2-1; TCRdb returns TRBD1, unconfirmable since there is no DNA. Germline lookup yields CDR1 ENHRY and CDR2 SYGVKD. The CDR3 is 15 amino acids. CDR3 sequence reads: CAISMGESSYNEQFF.

The V gene is TRBV27, the J gene TRBJ1-4; without DNA, the TCRdb call of TRBD1 cannot be checked. CDR1 is MNHEY, CDR2 SMNVEV, per germline (reference sequence). This CDR3 spans 15 amino acids. CDR3 sequence: CASSRDMRGDEKLFF.

The CDR3 here is CASSSTGLNTEAFF. This chain links TRBV7-2 with TRBJ1-1; TCRdb gives TRBD1 as the D gene, but with no DNA this cannot be confirmed. The germline V gene has CDR1 SGHTA and CDR2 FQGNSA. The CDR3 runs 14 residues.

This chain links TRBV20-1 with TRBJ2-1; TCRdb reports TRBD2, a call that lacks DNA to check it against. This CDR3 region has 15 residues. Germline assignment: CDR1 DFQATT and CDR2 SNEGSKA (reference sequence). CDR3 region: CSASDVAGYYNEQFF.

The chain joins TRBV5-1 to TRBJ2-7; there is no DNA to check the TCRdb D call of TRBD2. From germline, CDR1 is SGHRS and CDR2 YFSETQ. The CDR3 is made up of 15 amino acids. The CDR3 loop reads CASSEGLAGTYEQYF.

The chain recombines TRBV7-2 with TRBJ1-1. From germline, CDR1 is SGHTA and CDR2 FQGNSA. This CDR3 is built from 15 residues. CDR3 protein: CASSLRVGERAEAFF.

The rearrangement links TRBV5-4 to TRBJ1-1; TCRdb selects TRBD1, and the lack of DNA leaves this call unchecked. The CDR3 contains 15 residues. CDR1 is SGHNT and CDR2 is YYREEE in the germline V gene (reference sequence). CDR3 sequence: CASSARPGQNTEAFF. Together with reference TRBV5-4 and TRBJ1-1, the CDR3 gives the full variable domain: ETGVTQSPTHLIKTRGQQVTLRCSSQSGHNTVSWYQQALGQGPQFIFQYYREEENGRGNFPPRFSGLQFPNYSSELNVNALELDDSALYLCASSARPGQNTEAFFGQGTRLTVV.

The genes are TRBV20-1 and TRBJ2-5; TCRdb outputs TRBD2, but without DNA this stays unchecked. CDR3 length: 13 residues. CDR1 and CDR2 from the germline V gene are DFQATT and SNEGSKA (reference sequence). The CDR3 loop reads CSAPGLAEETQYF.

This chain links TRBV7-2 with TRBJ2-5; absent DNA, TCRdb's TRBD1 call cannot be checked. The CDR3 extends over 14 amino acids. Looked up from germline, CDR1 is SGHTA and CDR2 is FQGNSA. The CDR3 sequence is CASSSRGLGETQYF.

The chain is built from TRBV20-1 and TRBJ2-4; the D call from TCRdb, TRBD2, cannot be confirmed without DNA. There are 13 residues in the CDR3. Looked up from germline, CDR1 is DFQATT and CDR2 is SNEGSKA (reference sequence). The CDR3 sequence: CSARPSGLGIQYF.

The rearrangement joins TRBV9 to TRBJ2-1. Germline CDR1 and CDR2: SGDLS and YYNGEE. The CDR3 extends over 14 amino acids. This chain's CDR3 is CASSVALEYNEQFF. Looking up the rest from reference TRBV9 and TRBJ2-1 gives the full variable domain: DSGVTQTPKHLITATGQRVTLRCSPRSGDLSVYWYQQSLDQGLQFLIQYYNGEERAKGNILERFSAQQFPDLHSELNLSSLELGDSALYFCASSVALEYNEQFFGPGTRLTVL.

This rearrangement joins TRBV7-2 to TRBJ2-5; TCRdb returns TRBD2, unconfirmable since there is no DNA. Germline loops: CDR1 SGHTA, CDR2 FQGNSA. The CDR3 extends over 18 amino acids. CDR3 loop: CASSLALQLAPDQETQYF.

The V gene is TRBV20-1, the J gene TRBJ1-2; lacking DNA, the TRBD1 call made by TCRdb goes unchecked. The CDR3 contains 13 residues. Germline values: CDR1 DFQATT, CDR2 SNEGSKA (reference sequence). This CDR3 reads CSARGQGRGGYTF.